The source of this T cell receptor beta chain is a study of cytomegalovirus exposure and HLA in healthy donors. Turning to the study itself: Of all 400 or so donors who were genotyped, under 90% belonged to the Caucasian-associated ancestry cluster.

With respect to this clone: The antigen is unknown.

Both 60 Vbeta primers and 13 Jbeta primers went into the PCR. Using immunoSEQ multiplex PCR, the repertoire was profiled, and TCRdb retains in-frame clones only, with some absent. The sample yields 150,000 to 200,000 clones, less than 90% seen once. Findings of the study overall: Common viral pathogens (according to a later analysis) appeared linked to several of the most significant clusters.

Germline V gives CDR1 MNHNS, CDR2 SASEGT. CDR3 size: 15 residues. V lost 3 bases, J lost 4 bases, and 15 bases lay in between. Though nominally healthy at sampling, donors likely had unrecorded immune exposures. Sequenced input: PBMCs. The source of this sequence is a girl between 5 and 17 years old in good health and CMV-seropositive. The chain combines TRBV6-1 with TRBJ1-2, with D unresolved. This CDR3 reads CASSDHSPVSYGYTF. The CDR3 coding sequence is TGTGCCAGCAGTGACCATTCTCCGGTGAGCTATGGCTACACCTTC.